The 23 T cell receptor beta chains presented below share a single source sample, sequenced in a study of blood T cell repertoires in COVID-19. Assay: immunoSEQ multiplex PCR; the TCRdb copy retains only in-frame clones and omits some. Of about 250,000 clones in the sample, approximately 86% were seen once. Sequencing input: PBMCs or T cells enriched from blood (not recorded which). Receptors were obtained from a woman between 45 and 65 years old who had recovered from COVID-19.

The J gene is TRBJ2-5, the V gene TRBV10-1; 7 nucleotides match TRBD1. CDR1 is WNHNN, CDR2 SYGVQD, per germline (reference sequence). V lost 4 bases, J lost 7 bases, and 6 bases stayed unmatched. This CDR3 contains 13 residues. CDR3: CASSGTGPGTQYF. CDR3 sequence (DNA): TGCGCCAGCAGTGGGACAGGCCCTGGGACCCAGTACTTC.

The gene calls are TRBV9 and TRBJ2-7; D call uncertain. Germline assignment: CDR1 SGDLS and CDR2 YYNGEE. The CDR3 extends over 14 amino acids. V shed 0 bases and J shed 0 bases, with 7 bases lying between them. CDR3 residues: CASSVGQDSYEQYF. The CDR3 nucleotides are TGTGCCAGCAGCGTAGGGCAGGACTCCTACGAGCAGTACTTC.

The chain recombines TRBV19 with TRBJ2-5; D may be TRBD1 (5 bases). The CDR3 sequence is 14 residues long. Trimming removed 6 bases from V and 5 bases from J, with 16 bases in between. The germline V gene encodes CDR1 LNHDA and CDR2 SQIVND (reference sequence). The CDR3 nucleotides read TGTGCCAGTAGCCGCCTCTGGTCAGGGGAGACCCAGTACTTC. Translating gives CASSRLWSGETQYF.

The chain joins TRBV9 to TRBJ2-3; TRBD2 agrees at 12 bases. The CDR3 has 16 residues. CDR1 is SGDLS, CDR2 YYNGEE, per germline. Trimming cost V 3 bases and J 2 bases; bases outside gene matches: 4. The CDR3 DNA sequence: TGTGCCAGCAGCGAGGGACTAGCGGGTCCCACAGATACGCAGTATTTT. Its translation is CASSEGLAGPTDTQYF.

This chain joins TRBV19 and TRBJ2-2, with unresolved D. Trimming pared 9 bases from V and 7 bases from J, leaving 21 bases between. CDR1 LNHDA and CDR2 SQIVND come from the germline V gene (reference sequence). The CDR3 contains 15 residues. The CDR3, as DNA: TGTGCCAGCCACTCCCAACTCAATCGCTACGGGGAGCTGTTTTTT. Its translation: CASHSQLNRYGELFF.

The chain employs TRBV2 and TRBJ2-1; D call uncertain. The V gene lost 4 bases and the J gene lost 1 base, with 8 bases spanning the gap. CDR1 and CDR2 (germline): SNHLY, FYNNEI. The CDR3 runs 14 residues. CDR3 nucleotides: TGTGCCAGCAGTGCAGAAGCGTCCTACAATGAGCAGTTCTTC. Residues: CASSAEASYNEQFF.

The gene calls are TRBV28 and TRBJ1-5, with no clear D. Trimming stripped 3 bases from V and 4 bases from J, with 4 bases between. The CDR3 is made up of 12 amino acids. The germline V gene encodes CDR1 MDHEN and CDR2 SYDVKM. CDR3: CASSLTNQPQHF. CDR3 nucleotide sequence: TGTGCCAGCAGTTTGACTAATCAGCCCCAGCATTTT.

This chain joins TRBV5-1 and TRBJ1-5; D unclear. The germline V gene has CDR1 SGHRS and CDR2 YFSETQ. This CDR3 comprises 13 residues. Trimming took off 5 bases at V and 6 bases at J, with 12 bases between the two ends. The CDR3 region is CASSAGTGQPQHF. CDR3 nucleotide sequence: TGCGCCAGCAGTGCGGGTACGGGTCAGCCCCAGCATTTT.

The gene calls are TRBV10-2 and TRBJ2-1; 14 nucleotides align to TRBD2. Germline V gives CDR1 WSHSY, CDR2 SAAADI. The CDR3 has 17 residues. J gave up 1 base and V 6 bases, and 5 bases lay outside the gene matches. The CDR3 reads CASRGLAGASSYNEQFF. In DNA form, the CDR3 reads TGCGCCAGCAGGGGACTAGCGGGAGCATCATCCTACAATGAGCAGTTCTTC.

The V call is TRBV2, the J call TRBJ2-2, with 14 bases fitting TRBD2. The CDR3 has 20 amino acids. Germline lookup yields CDR1 SNHLY and CDR2 FYNNEI. The V segment lost 4 bases and the J segment 3 bases; nucleotides outside the gene matches: 13. The CDR3 nucleotides read TGTGCCAGCAGTGGACTAGCGGGAGGGCCCACTGAGAGGGACACCGGGGAGCTGTTTTTT. Its protein is CASSGLAGGPTERDTGELFF.

The chain is built from TRBV18 and TRBJ2-7; TRBD1 agrees at 9 bases. Germline assignment: CDR1 KGHSH and CDR2 LQKENI. The CDR3 spans 14 residues. Germline trimming cut 4 bases from V and 1 base from J; bases unmatched to any gene: 2. As DNA, the CDR3 is TGTGCCAGCTCACTCGGGACAGGGTCCTACGAGCAGTACTTC. Its translation is CASSLGTGSYEQYF.

With respect to this clone: One base away lies a much larger clone, so this may be a sequencing read error. The sample contains more than one DNA sequence encoding this CDR3. V is TRBV7-3 and J is TRBJ2-2; 9 bases align to TRBD1. The CDR3 covers 14 residues. J was trimmed by 5 bases and V by 2 bases; bases with no gene match: 0. Germline V gene data show CDR1 as SGHTA and CDR2 as FQGTGA. CDR3 amino acids: CASSLGQGTGELFF. CDR3 nucleotide sequence: TGTGCCAGCAGCTTAGGACAGGGGACCGGGGAGCTGTTTTTT.

The chain uses TRBV5-8 and TRBJ2-5; 8 nucleotides agree with TRBD1. The CDR3 has 17 residues. Germline assignment: CDR1 SGHTS and CDR2 YDEGEE. V trimming: 2 bases; J trimming: 5 bases; junction bases outside the gene matches: 14. CDR3 sequence reads: CASSFPRWQGADETQYF. The CDR3 nucleotides are TGTGCCAGCAGCTTCCCCCGGTGGCAGGGGGCGGATGAGACCCAGTACTTC.

V is TRBV10-3 and J is TRBJ2-3; 9 nucleotides agree with TRBD2. Germline values: CDR1 ENHRY, CDR2 SYGVKD. The CDR3 has 16 amino acids. After removal of 3 bases from V and 5 bases from J, the junction contained 9 bases not matched to a gene. The CDR3 DNA sequence: TGTGCCATCAGTGATTCACTTAGCGGGAGTATAGATACGCAGTATTTT. Protein sequence: CAISDSLSGSIDTQYF.

The genes are TRBV28 and TRBJ2-7, with 10 bases matching TRBD2. J was trimmed by 2 bases and V by 5 bases; bases with no gene match: 3. Germline CDR1 MDHEN, CDR2 SYDVKM. The CDR3 consists of 14 residues. CDR3 region: CASSELAGAYEQYF. The CDR3 DNA reads TGTGCCAGCAGTGAGCTAGCGGGGGCCTACGAGCAGTACTTC. The full variable domain, rest sourced from reference TRBV28 and TRBJ2-7, is DVKVTQSSRYLVKRTGEKVFLECVQDMDHENMFWYRQDPGLGLRLIYFSYDVKMKEKGDIPEGYSVSREKKERFSLILESASTNQTSMYLCASSELAGAYEQYFGPGTRLTVT.

This clone was observed once. V usage is TRBV29-1 and J usage is TRBJ2-7; no firm D call. The CDR3 consists of 12 residues. Germline CDR1 is SQVTM and CDR2 is ANQGSEA. V was pared by 4 bases and J by 0 bases, with 7 bases between. CDR3 region: CSVGQNSYEQYF. CDR3 DNA sequence: TGCAGCGTTGGGCAGAACTCCTACGAGCAGTACTTC.

The chain employs TRBV14 and TRBJ2-2, with 14 bases fitting TRBD2. Looked up from germline, CDR1 is SGHDN and CDR2 is FVKESK. Trimming cost V 6 bases and J 1 base; bases outside gene matches: 7. CDR3 size: 18 residues. CDR3 sequence reads: CASSFGLAGGGNTGELFF. CDR3 nucleotide sequence: TGTGCCAGCAGTTTTGGACTAGCGGGAGGAGGGAACACCGGGGAGCTGTTTTTT.

The chain joins TRBV5-1 to TRBJ2-7; 7 bases fit TRBD1. Trimming cost V 0 bases and J 5 bases; bases outside gene matches: 11. The germline gives CDR1 SGHRS, CDR2 YFSETQ. The CDR3 contains 16 residues. CDR3 sequence: CASSLGQGRNLDEQYF. CDR3 in DNA: TGCGCCAGCAGCTTGGGACAGGGCCGGAACTTAGACGAGCAGTACTTC.

This chain joins TRBV5-1 and TRBJ2-7, with TRBD2 as a possible D gene (5 bases). Looked up from germline, CDR1 is SGHRS and CDR2 is YFSETQ. Deletions cut 4 bases from V and 3 bases from J, with 11 bases between. The CDR3 is 13 amino acids. The CDR3: CASSPGSDYEQYF. The CDR3 DNA reads TGCGCCAGCAGCCCGGGAAGCGACTACGAGCAGTACTTC.

The chain links TRBV30 to TRBJ1-3; D ambiguous. V lost 2 bases to trimming and J lost 6 bases, with 5 bases between them. This CDR3 is 11 amino acids long. Germline-derived CDR1 and CDR2 are GTSNPN and SVGIG (reference sequence). CDR3 nucleotides: TGTGCCTGGAGTCTAGAAAACACCATATATTTT. It specifies CAWSLENTIYF.

The V call is TRBV7-9, the J call TRBJ1-3; D is unresolved. V was clipped by 5 bases and J by 3 bases, with 11 bases between them. Germline V gene data show CDR1 as SEHNR and CDR2 as FQNEAQ (reference sequence). The CDR3 spans 14 residues. Written as DNA, the CDR3 is TGTGCCAGCAGCCTGGAATCGGGTGGAAACACCATATATTTT. It codes for CASSLESGGNTIYF.

This sequence joins TRBV2 and TRBJ1-2; TRBD1 might be the D (6 bases). The CDR3 consists of 13 residues. Per germline, CDR1 SNHLY and CDR2 FYNNEI. V was clipped by 3 bases and J by 4 bases, with 9 bases between them. The CDR3 sequence: CASSDQGPYGYTF. The CDR3, as DNA: TGTGCCAGCAGTGACCAGGGGCCCTATGGCTACACCTTC.

This chain connects TRBV7-8 to TRBJ1-4; D may be TRBD1 (6 bases). The CDR3 runs 15 residues. Germline V gene data show CDR1 as SGHVS and CDR2 as FQNEAQ. Trimming left V 5 bases short and J 3 bases short, with 13 bases between. CDR3 in amino acids: CASSPTDRSNEKLFF. The CDR3 nucleotides are TGTGCCAGCAGCCCAACGGACAGATCTAATGAAAAACTGTTTTTT.